The entry below describes one T cell receptor beta chain. The specificity of this receptor is unknown. No clone much larger than this one lies a single base away; base qualities are absent. The record originates from a study of Ad26.COV2.S vaccination and SARS-CoV-2 variants (dated by TCRdb to the early 2020s). Broadly, across the study: Donors in the vaccine arm were drawn from COV1001, a phase I-IIa trial of Ad26.COV2.S in healthy adults that was multicentre, randomized, double-blind and placebo-controlled. Dosing of Ad26.COV2.S was intramuscular, at either 5x10^10 or 1x10^11 viral particles, delivered as one shot or as two shots spaced 56 days apart. A total of around 32 samples were included in the TCR-sequenced set, comprising around 19 Ad26.COV2.S vaccine recipients, 5 placebo recipients and 8 SARS-CoV-2 convalescent individuals. Participants in the trial were split at random into five groups of five each, receiving low-dose or high-dose Ad26.COV2.S once or twice, or else placebo on both occasions. TCRbeta repertoire sequencing was used to assess the specificity and breadth of SARS-CoV-2-reactive T cell receptors after Ad26.COV2.S vaccination. Investigators remained blinded to trial group allocation during experiments and outcome assessment.

Read against the paper, the sample's treatment or condition label means: some 20 received Ad26.COV2.S at low or high dose, single or two shots; 5 received placebo; per-sample allocation not given. Repertoires of vaccine and placebo recipients were sequenced from samples taken on day 63 after the first injection. In Cohort 1b, fewer than 30 adults aged 18-55 years were enrolled at a single site in Boston, USA, between 29 July and 7 August 2020. Ad26.COV2.S was a replication-incompetent adenovirus type 26 vector expressing a prefusion-stabilized SARS-CoV-2 spike protein from the original Wuhan strain. The immunoSEQ Assay was the method used to sequence TCRbeta CDR3 regions. After extraction, genomic DNA underwent amplification by bias-controlled multiplex PCR, followed by high-throughput sequencing. The source study handled its data this way. Collapsing and filtering of sequences were performed to quantify the absolute abundance of each unique TCRbeta CDR3 region. T cell fraction was estimated by normalizing TCRbeta template counts to usable DNA, with usable DNA measured through amplification of reference genes found in all nucleated cells. Repertoire TCRs were annotated as SARS-CoV-2-specific by exact matching of V gene, CDR3 amino acid sequence and J gene to a known reactive TCR set. The reference SARS-CoV-2 TCR set was derived from MIRA and filtered for enrichment in COVID-19-positive ImmuneCODE repertoires, a step that removed public or cross-reactive TCRs. Drawing on the MIRA antigens, annotated TCRs were analysed further at the level of specific ORF or position within ORF. Depth was the summed frequency of annotated unique rearrangements, while breadth was defined as annotated unique rearrangements over total unique productive rearrangements. Two-sided Wilcoxon rank-sum tests were applied when comparing TCR breadth between groups. Held by TCRdb, this immuneACCESS table contains in-frame sequences only and omits some clones. Under half of the omission traces to an unresolved V gene where checked; the cause of the rest is unknown. V and J calls and clone size are as listed in that table; D and trimming were resolved from the DNA. The sample table holds about 280,000 clones, of which around 87% were seen once. The ten largest clones capture more than 2.5% of the sample.

Study-wide findings and limitations: Vaccine and placebo recipients had comparable non-spike TCR breadth, which fits with the vaccine containing only spike. After vaccination, spike-specific CD8+ and CD4+ T cell responses were reported to show substantial breadth. Spike-specific TCR breadth was higher in Ad26.COV2.S recipients than in placebo recipients (P = 0.0014). The study lacked the statistical power to compare responses across vaccine doses or regimens. The authors noted that total T cell responses may have been underestimated by the TCR breadth and depth analyses.

CDR1 and CDR2 (MNHNY, SVGAGI) derive from the germline V gene (reference sequence). Between the V and J ends, shortened by 6 bases and 0 bases respectively, the junction contains 6 bases. From the cysteine through the phenylalanine, the CDR3 covers 12 amino acids. Only the CDR3 DNA is retained, 36 bases long and in frame from the first base. The receptor was isolated from a person aged 18-60 years who received the Ad26.COV2.S COVID-19 vaccine or a placebo. The sequencing used peripheral blood, collected in a trial of Ad26.COV2.S vaccine versus placebo. The rearrangement joined TRBV6-6 to TRBJ2-7; TRBD1 is perhaps the D gene, given 6 matching bases. The bases read TGTGCCAGCAGGGACAGCTCCTACGAGCAGTACTTC. Protein translation: CASRDSSYEQYF.